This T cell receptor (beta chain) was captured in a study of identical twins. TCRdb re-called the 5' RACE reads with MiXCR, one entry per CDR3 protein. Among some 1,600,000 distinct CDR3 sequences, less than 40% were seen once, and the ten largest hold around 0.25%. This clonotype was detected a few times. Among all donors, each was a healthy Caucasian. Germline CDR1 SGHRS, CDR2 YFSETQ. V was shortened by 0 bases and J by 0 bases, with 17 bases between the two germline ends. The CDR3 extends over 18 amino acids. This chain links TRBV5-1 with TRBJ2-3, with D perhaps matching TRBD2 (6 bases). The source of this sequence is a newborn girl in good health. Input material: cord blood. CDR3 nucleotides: TGCGCCAGCAGCTTGGTAGGTGTGAAAAGCGGGAGCACAGATACGCAGTATTTT. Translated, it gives CASSLVGVKSGSTDTQYF.